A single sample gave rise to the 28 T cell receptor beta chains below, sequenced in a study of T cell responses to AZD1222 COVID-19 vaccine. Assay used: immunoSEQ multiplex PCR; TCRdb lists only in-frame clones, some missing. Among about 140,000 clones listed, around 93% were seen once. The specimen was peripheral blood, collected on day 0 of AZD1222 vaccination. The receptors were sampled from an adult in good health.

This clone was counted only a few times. The CDR3 region has the DNA TGTGCCAGCAGACCTAGTCGGGGGGGCCTCCATACGCAGTATTTT. Protein product: CASRPSRGGLHTQYF. V and J are TRBV3-1 (or the pseudogene TRBV3-2) and TRBJ2-3, with TRBD2 matching 8 bases. This CDR3 has 15 residues. V lost 6 bases and J lost 7; bases outside the gene matches: 12. The germline V gene has CDR1 LGHDT and CDR2 YNNKEL (reference sequence).

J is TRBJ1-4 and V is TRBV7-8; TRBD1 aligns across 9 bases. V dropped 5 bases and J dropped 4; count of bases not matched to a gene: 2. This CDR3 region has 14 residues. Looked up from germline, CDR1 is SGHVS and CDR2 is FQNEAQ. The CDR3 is CASSGTGINEKLFF. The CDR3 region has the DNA TGTGCCAGCAGCGGGACAGGGATTAATGAAAAACTGTTTTTT.

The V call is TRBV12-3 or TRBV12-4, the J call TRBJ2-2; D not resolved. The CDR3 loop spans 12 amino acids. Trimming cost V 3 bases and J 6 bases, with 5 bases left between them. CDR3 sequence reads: CASSLMSGELFF. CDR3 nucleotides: TGTGCCAGCAGTTTGATGTCCGGGGAGCTGTTTTTT.

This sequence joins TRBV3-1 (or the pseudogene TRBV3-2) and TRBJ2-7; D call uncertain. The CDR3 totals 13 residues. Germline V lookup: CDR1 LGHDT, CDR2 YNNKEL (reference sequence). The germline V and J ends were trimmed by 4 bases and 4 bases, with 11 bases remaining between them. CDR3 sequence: CASSPELEYEQYF. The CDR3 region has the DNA TGTGCCAGCAGCCCTGAGTTAGAATACGAGCAGTACTTC.

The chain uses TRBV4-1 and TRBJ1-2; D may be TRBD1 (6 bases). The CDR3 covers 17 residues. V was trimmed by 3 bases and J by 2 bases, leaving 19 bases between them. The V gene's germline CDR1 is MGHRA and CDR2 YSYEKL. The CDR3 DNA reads TGCGCCAGCAGCCACCTATCGACAGGCCAAGGCAACTATGGCTACACCTTC. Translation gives CASSHLSTGQGNYGYTF.

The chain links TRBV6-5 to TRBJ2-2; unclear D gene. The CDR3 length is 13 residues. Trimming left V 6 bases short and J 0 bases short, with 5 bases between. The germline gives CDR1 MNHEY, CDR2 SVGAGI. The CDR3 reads CASRYTNTGELFF. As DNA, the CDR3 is TGTGCCAGCAGGTATACGAACACCGGGGAGCTGTTTTTT.

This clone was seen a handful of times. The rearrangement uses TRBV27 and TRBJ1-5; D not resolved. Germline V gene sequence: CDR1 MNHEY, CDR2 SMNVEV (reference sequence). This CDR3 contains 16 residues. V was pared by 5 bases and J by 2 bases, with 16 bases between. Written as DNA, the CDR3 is TGTGCCAGCAGTACTGCATGGAACGGTGGCAATCAGCCCCAGCATTTT. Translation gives CASSTAWNGGNQPQHF.

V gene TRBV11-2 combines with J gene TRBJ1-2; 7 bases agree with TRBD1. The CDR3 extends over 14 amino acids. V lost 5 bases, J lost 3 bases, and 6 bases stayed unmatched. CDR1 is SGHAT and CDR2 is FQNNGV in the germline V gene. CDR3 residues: CASSPITGDYGYTF. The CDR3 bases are TGTGCCAGCAGCCCGATAACAGGGGACTATGGCTACACCTTC.

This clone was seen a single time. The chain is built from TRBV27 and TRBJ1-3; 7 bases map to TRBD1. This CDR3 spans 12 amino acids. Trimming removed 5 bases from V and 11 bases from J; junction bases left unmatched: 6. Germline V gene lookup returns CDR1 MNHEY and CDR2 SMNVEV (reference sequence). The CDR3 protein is CASSPQGGPIYF. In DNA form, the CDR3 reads TGTGCCAGCAGTCCGCAGGGGGGTCCCATATATTTT.

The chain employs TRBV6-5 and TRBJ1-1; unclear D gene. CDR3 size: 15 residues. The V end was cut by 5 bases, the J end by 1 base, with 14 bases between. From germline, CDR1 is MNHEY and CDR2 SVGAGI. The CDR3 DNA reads TGTGCCAGCAGTCCCAGATCCCTGGGGAACACTGAAGCTTTCTTT. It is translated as CASSPRSLGNTEAFF.

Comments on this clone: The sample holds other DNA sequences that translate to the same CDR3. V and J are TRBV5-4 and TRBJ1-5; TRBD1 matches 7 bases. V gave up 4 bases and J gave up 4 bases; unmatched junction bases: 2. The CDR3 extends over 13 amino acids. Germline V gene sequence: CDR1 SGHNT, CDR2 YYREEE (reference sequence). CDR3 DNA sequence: TGTGCCAGCAGCCCGGACAGGAATCAGCCCCAGCATTTT. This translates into CASSPDRNQPQHF.

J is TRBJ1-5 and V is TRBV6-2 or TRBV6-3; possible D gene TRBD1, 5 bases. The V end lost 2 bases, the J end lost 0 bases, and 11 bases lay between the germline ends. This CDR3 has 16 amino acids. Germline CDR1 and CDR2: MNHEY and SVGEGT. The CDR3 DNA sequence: TGTGCCAGCAGTTACGCAGGGCTGTATAGCAATCAGCCCCAGCATTTT. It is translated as CASSYAGLYSNQPQHF.

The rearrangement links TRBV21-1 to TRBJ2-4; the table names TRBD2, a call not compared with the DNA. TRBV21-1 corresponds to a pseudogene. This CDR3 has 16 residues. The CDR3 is CASSKDGMGDLNIQYF. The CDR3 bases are TGTGCCAGCAGCAAAGATGGCATGGGGGACTTAAACATTCAGTACTTC.

CDR3 protein: CASSLSGSGRPRSNEQFF. The CDR3 region has the DNA TGTGCCAGCAGCTTATCTGGTAGCGGGAGGCCCCGAAGCAATGAGCAGTTCTTC. The J gene is TRBJ2-1, the V gene TRBV7-3; TRBD2 agrees at 10 bases. V lost 2 bases and J lost 6; bases outside the gene matches: 13. CDR3 length: 18 residues. Germline CDR1 SGHTA, CDR2 FQGTGA.

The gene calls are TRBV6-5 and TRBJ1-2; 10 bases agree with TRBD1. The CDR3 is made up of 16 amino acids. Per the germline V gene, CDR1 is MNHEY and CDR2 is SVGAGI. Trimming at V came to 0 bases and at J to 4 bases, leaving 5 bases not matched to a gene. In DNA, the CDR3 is TGTGCCAGCAGTTACTCGATGGGGGACAGGGGCTATGGCTACACCTTC. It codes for CASSYSMGDRGYGYTF.

CDR3: CASSAGGVYTEAFF. CDR3 coding DNA: TGTGCCAGCAGTGCGGGGGGCGTATACACTGAAGCTTTCTTT. The chain recombines TRBV2 with TRBJ1-1; tentatively, D is TRBD1 (6 bases). This CDR3 region has 14 residues. Per germline, CDR1 SNHLY and CDR2 FYNNEI. V was trimmed by 4 bases and J by 3 bases, leaving 12 bases between them.

CDR3 amino acids: CAWSLHLGVSEETQYF. The CDR3 DNA reads as TGTGCCTGGAGTCTCCACCTGGGGGTCTCTGAAGAGACCCAGTACTTC. This sequence joins TRBV30 and TRBJ2-5; D may correspond to TRBD1 or TRBD2 (5 bases each). Trimming left V 2 bases short and J 3 bases short, with 19 bases between. The CDR3 contains 16 residues. Germline V gene data show CDR1 as GTSNPN and CDR2 as SVGIG (reference sequence).

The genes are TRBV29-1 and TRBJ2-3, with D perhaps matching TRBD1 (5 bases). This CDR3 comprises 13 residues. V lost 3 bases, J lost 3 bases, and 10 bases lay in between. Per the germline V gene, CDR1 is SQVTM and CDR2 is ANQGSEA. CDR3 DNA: TGCAGCGTTGAGGGGCGGATAACAGATACGCAGTATTTT. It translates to CSVEGRITDTQYF.

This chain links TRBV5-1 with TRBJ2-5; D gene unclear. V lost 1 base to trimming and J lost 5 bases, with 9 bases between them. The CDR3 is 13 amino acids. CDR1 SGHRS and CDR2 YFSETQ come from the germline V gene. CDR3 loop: CASSLLTTETQYF. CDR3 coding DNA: TGCGCCAGCAGCTTGTTAACGACGGAGACCCAGTACTTC.

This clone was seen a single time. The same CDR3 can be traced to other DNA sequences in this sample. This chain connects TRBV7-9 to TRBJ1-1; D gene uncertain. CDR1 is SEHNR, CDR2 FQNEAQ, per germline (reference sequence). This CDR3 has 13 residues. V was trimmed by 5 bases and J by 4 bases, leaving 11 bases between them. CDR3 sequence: CASSPGGGTEAFF. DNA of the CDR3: TGTGCCAGCAGCCCGGGCGGTGGCACTGAAGCTTTCTTT.

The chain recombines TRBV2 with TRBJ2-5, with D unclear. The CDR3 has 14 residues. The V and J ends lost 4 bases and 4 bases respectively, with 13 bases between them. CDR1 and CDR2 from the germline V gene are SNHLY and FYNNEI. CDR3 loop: CASSVLTSLETQYF. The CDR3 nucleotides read TGTGCCAGCAGTGTCCTGACAAGCCTAGAGACCCAGTACTTC. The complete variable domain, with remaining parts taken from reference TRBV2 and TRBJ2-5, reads EPEVTQTPSHQVTQMGQEVILRCVPISNHLYFYWYRQILGQKVEFLVSFYNNEISEKSEIFDDQFSVERPDGSNFTLKIRSTKLEDSAMYFCASSVLTSLETQYFGPGTRLLVL.

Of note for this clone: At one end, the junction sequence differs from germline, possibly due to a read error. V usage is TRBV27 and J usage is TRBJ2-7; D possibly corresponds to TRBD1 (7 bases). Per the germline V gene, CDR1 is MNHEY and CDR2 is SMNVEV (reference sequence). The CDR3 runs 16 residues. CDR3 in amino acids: CASSLSRDRNSYEQYF. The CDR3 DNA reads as TGTGCCAGCAGCTTATCGCGGGACAGAAACTCCTACGAGCAGTACTTC.

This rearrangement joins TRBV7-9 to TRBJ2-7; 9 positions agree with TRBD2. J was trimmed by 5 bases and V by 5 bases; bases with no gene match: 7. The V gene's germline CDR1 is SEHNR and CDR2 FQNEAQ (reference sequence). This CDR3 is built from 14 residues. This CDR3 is CASSTRTSVHEQYF. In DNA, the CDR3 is TGTGCCAGCAGCACCCGGACTAGCGTCCACGAGCAGTACTTC.

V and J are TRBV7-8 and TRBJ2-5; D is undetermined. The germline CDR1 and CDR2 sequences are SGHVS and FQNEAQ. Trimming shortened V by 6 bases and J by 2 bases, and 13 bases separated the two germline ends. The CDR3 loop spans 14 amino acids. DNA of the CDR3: TGTGCCAGCAGACAAGCCGACGTACAAGAGACCCAGTACTTC. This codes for CASRQADVQETQYF. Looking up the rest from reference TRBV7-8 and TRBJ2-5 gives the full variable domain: GAGVSQSPRYKVAKRGQDVALRCDPISGHVSLFWYQQALGQGPEFLTYFQNEAQLDKSGLPSDRFFAERPEGSVSTLKIQRTQQEDSAVYLCASRQADVQETQYFGPGTRLLVL.

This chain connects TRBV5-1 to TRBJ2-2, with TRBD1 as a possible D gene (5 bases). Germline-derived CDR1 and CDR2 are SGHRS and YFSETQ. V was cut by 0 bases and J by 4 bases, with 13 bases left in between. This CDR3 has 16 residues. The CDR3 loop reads CASSLVGQGGTGELFF. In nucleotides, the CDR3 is TGCGCCAGCAGCTTGGTGGGGCAGGGCGGCACCGGGGAGCTGTTTTTT.

As DNA, the CDR3 is TGTGCCAGCAGTTCCCCGGGCCGCAATCAGCCCCAGCATTTT. It translates to CASSSPGRNQPQHF. V gene TRBV6-2 or TRBV6-3 combines with J gene TRBJ1-5; D is ambiguous. V was pared by 4 bases and J by 2 bases, with 9 bases between. The CDR3 is made up of 14 amino acids. Germline V CDR1 and CDR2: MNHEY, SVGEGT.

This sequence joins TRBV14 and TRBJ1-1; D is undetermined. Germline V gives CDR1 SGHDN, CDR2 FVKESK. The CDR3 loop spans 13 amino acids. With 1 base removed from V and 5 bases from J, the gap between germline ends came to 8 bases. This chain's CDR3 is CASSQVAGTEAFF. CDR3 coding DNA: TGTGCCAGCAGCCAAGTGGCCGGGACTGAAGCTTTCTTT.

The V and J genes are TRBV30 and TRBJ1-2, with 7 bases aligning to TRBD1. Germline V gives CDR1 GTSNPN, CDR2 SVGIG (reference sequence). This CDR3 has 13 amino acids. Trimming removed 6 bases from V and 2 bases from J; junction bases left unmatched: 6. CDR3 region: CACDLRGNYGYTF. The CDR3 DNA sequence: TGTGCCTGCGACCTCAGGGGGAACTATGGCTACACCTTC.